This T cell receptor (beta chain) was documented in a study of blood T cell dynamics during melanoma immunotherapy. Study details: Metastatic melanoma patients received first-line pembrolizumab or nivolumab plus ipilimumab. Study-wide results and caveats: cfDNA rearrangement score rose from T0 to W3 with disease control.

Germline CDR1 is SGHDT and CDR2 is YYEEEE. Trimming removed 4 bases from V and 6 bases from J, with 18 bases in between. The CDR3 has 15 residues. Method: immunoSEQ multiplex PCR; TCRdb's copy keeps in-frame clones and lacks some. The table has about 880 clones, less than 90% seen once; the top ten hold over 9%. A word on this clone: Its antigen is unknown.

Time point indicated: week 3, after first cycle of checkpoint inhibitor. Response was assessed by RECIST 1.1 at 12 weeks, except a couple of rapid progressors. This clonotype was sampled from a human donor with melanoma. The sample here was cell-free DNA from blood, taken from a patient treated with checkpoint blockade. This chain joins TRBV5-6 and TRBJ2-3; D possibly corresponds to TRBD1 (5 bases). CDR3 amino acids: CASSPTSDTSDTQYF. In DNA, the CDR3 is TGTGCCAGCAGCCCAACATCGGACACATCCGATACGCAGTATTTT.